The rows below give T cell receptor beta chains drawn from one sample of a study of T cell responses to AZD1222 COVID-19 vaccine. Generated by immunoSEQ multiplex PCR, the TCRdb table keeps only in-frame clones and is missing some. The table includes tens of thousands of clones, approximately 80% detected once. This specimen was peripheral blood, taken on day 0 of MenACWY control vaccination. The receptors originated from an adult in good health. Both conserved end residues are part of each CDR3. Each record gives: J gene, V gene, D gene, clone size, CDR3 protein, CDR3 DNA. D genes are given only for firm matches. Size tells how often a clone was seen (once, few, many) or the class of an expanded clone, and some rows leave it out.

>TRBJ2-5|TRBV18|.|.
CASSAGLQETQYF
TGTGCCAGCTCAGCCGGACTACAAGAGACCCAGTACTTC
>TRBJ1-3|TRBV2|TRBD1|.
CASSPFDRVSGNTIYF
TGTGCCAGCAGTCCATTCGACAGGGTGAGCGGAAACACCATATATTTT
>TRBJ2-3|TRBV7-9|TRBD2|once
CASSFLAGLGTDTQYF
TGTGCCAGCAGCTTCTTAGCGGGCCTGGGCACAGATACGCAGTATTTT
>TRBJ2-5|TRBV3-1/TRBV3-2|TRBD1|few
CASSQRGPETQYF
TGTGCCAGCAGCCAAAGGGGGCCAGAGACCCAGTACTTC
>TRBJ2-5|TRBV5-4|.|.
CASSTDASQETQYF
TGTGCCAGCAGCACAGATGCCAGTCAAGAGACCCAGTACTTC
>TRBJ2-1|TRBV27|TRBD2|.
CASTGRLAGSNEQFF
TGTGCCAGCACAGGTAGACTAGCGGGTTCCAATGAGCAGTTCTTC
>TRBJ1-1|TRBV10-3|.|.
CASRVGATEAFF
TGTGCTTCACGAGTTGGGGCCACTGAAGCTTTCTTT
>TRBJ2-1|TRBV24-1|.|.
CATSDPRVERMHEQFF
TGTGCCACCAGTGATCCCCGGGTAGAGAGAATGCATGAGCAGTTCTTC
>TRBJ1-5|TRBV13|.|.
CASSLRGPGTRQHQPQHF
TGTGCCAGCAGCCTTAGAGGGCCCGGGACTAGGCAGCATCAGCCCCAGCATTTT
>TRBJ2-1|TRBV4-1|TRBD2|.
CASSPIRAGVRYEQFF
TGCGCCAGCAGCCCCATTCGGGCGGGGGTAAGGTATGAGCAGTTCTTC
>TRBJ1-3|TRBV28|.|.
CASSLPRQATSGNTIYF
TGTGCCAGCAGTTTACCGAGACAGGCTACCTCTGGAAACACCATATATTTT
>TRBJ1-5|TRBV27|.|.
CASSLYAEKSNQPQHF
TGTGCCAGCAGTTTATATGCGGAAAAGAGCAATCAGCCCCAGCATTTT
>TRBJ2-7|TRBV2|TRBD1|once
CASADRGHEQYF
TGTGCCAGCGCGGACAGGGGCCACGAGCAGTACTTC
>TRBJ2-5|TRBV10-3|.|.
CAISESLQVGWTQYF
TGTGCCATCAGTGAGTCCCTACAGGTGGGCTGGACCCAGTACTTC
>TRBJ1-2|TRBV4-1|TRBD1|.
CASTTYERMTGIYGYTF
TGCGCCAGCACAACCTACGAACGGATGACAGGGATCTATGGCTACACCTTC
>TRBJ1-2|TRBV10-2|.|.
CASSEDGYGYTF
TGCGCCAGCAGTGAGGACGGCTATGGCTACACCTTC
>TRBJ2-1|TRBV6-4|.|.
CASSPTGNSYNEQFF
TGTGCCAGCAGCCCTACAGGGAACTCCTACAATGAGCAGTTCTTC
>TRBJ1-2|TRBV10-3|.|.
CATSPGVPVKGYTF
TGTGCCACCTCCCCCGGAGTCCCGGTGAAGGGCTACACCTTC
>TRBJ1-3|TRBV7-2|.|many
CASSTRVGENTIYF
TGTGCCAGCAGCACCCGGGTGGGGGAAAACACCATATATTTT
>TRBJ2-3|TRBV5-4|TRBD1|.
CASSSRTGGVDTQYF
TGTGCCAGCAGCTCACGGACAGGGGGCGTCGATACGCAGTATTTT
>TRBJ2-5|TRBV28|.|few
CASSFNQETQYF
TGTGCCAGCAGTTTCAACCAAGAGACCCAGTACTTC
>TRBJ1-5|TRBV28|.|.
CASSFGGDRSNQPQHF
TGTGCCAGCAGTTTCGGTGGCGACCGTAGCAATCAGCCCCAGCATTTT